This is a list of T cell receptor beta chains from one sample in a study of CD8 T cells in ankylosing spondylitis. One entry per CDR3 protein results from TCRdb running MiXCR on the 5' RACE reads. Of 450,000 to 550,000 distinct CDR3 sequences detected, 5.3% appear once; the ten largest clones hold around 3.4%. The sample comprised blood, either unsorted or a sorted T cell fraction (not recorded which). The receptors here all came from a male donor with ankylosing spondylitis. The CDR3 runs from the conserved cysteine through the conserved F or W. Each record gives: J gene, V gene, D gene, clone size, CDR3 protein, CDR3 DNA. The D gene is left open where the match is weak. A row's size may be missing; if present it is once, few, many or a size class.

j_gene: TRBJ1-6
v_gene: TRBV25-1
d_gene: -
abundance: many
CDR3aa: CASSLRGSFSPLHF
CDR3nt: TGTGCCAGCAGCCTACGGGGGAGTTTCTCACCCCTCCACTTT

j_gene: TRBJ2-4
v_gene: TRBV6-5
d_gene: TRBD2
abundance: -
CDR3aa: CASSYSGLAGGQNIQYF
CDR3nt: TGTGCCAGCAGTTACTCGGGGTTAGCGGGGGGGCAAAACATTCAGTACTTC

j_gene: TRBJ1-4
v_gene: TRBV12-3/TRBV12-4
d_gene: -
abundance: many
CDR3aa: CASSRAGRKLFF
CDR3nt: TGTGCCAGCAGCCGAGCTGGTAGAAAACTGTTTTTT

j_gene: TRBJ2-5
v_gene: TRBV6-2/TRBV6-3
d_gene: -
abundance: many
CDR3aa: CASSYSRGVETQYF
CDR3nt: TGTGCCAGCAGTTACTCCAGAGGGGTCGAGACCCAGTACTTC

j_gene: TRBJ2-5
v_gene: TRBV4-3
d_gene: -
abundance: many
CDR3aa: CASSHLGGARQETQYF
CDR3nt: TGCGCCAGCAGCCACCTGGGTGGGGCTCGGCAAGAGACCCAGTACTTC

j_gene: TRBJ1-1
v_gene: TRBV27
d_gene: -
abundance: many
CDR3aa: CASSGSQKAFF
CDR3nt: TGTGCCAGCAGTGGGTCCCAGAAAGCTTTCTTT

j_gene: TRBJ1-1
v_gene: TRBV18
d_gene: TRBD1
abundance: many
CDR3aa: CASSPRQGMNTEAFF
CDR3nt: TGTGCCAGCTCACCACGACAGGGGATGAACACTGAAGCTTTCTTT

j_gene: TRBJ1-4
v_gene: TRBV7-9
d_gene: TRBD1
abundance: many
CDR3aa: CASSPQGSNEKLFF
CDR3nt: TGTGCCAGCAGCCCACAGGGGAGTAATGAAAAACTGTTTTTT

j_gene: TRBJ1-4
v_gene: TRBV4-3
d_gene: -
abundance: -
CDR3aa: CASSLTGLGEKLFF
CDR3nt: TGCGCCAGCAGCTTAACGGGGCTGGGGGAAAAACTGTTTTTT

j_gene: TRBJ1-5
v_gene: TRBV12-3/TRBV12-4
d_gene: TRBD1
abundance: many
CDR3aa: CASSFNRGTQPQHF
CDR3nt: TGTGCCAGCAGTTTCAACAGGGGGACTCAGCCCCAGCATTTT

j_gene: TRBJ2-1
v_gene: TRBV6-2/TRBV6-3
d_gene: TRBD2
abundance: many
CDR3aa: CASGLQAGGFDNEQFF
CDR3nt: TGTGCCAGCGGACTGCAAGCGGGAGGGTTTGACAATGAGCAGTTCTTC

j_gene: TRBJ1-6
v_gene: TRBV5-6
d_gene: TRBD1
abundance: -
CDR3aa: CASSSQGQGNYSPLHF
CDR3nt: TGTGCCAGCAGCTCGCAGGGACAGGGGAACTATTCACCCCTCCACTTT

j_gene: TRBJ2-4
v_gene: TRBV25-1
d_gene: -
abundance: many
CDR3aa: CASSESLQVNIQYF
CDR3nt: TGTGCCAGCAGTGAATCCCTGCAGGTCAACATTCAGTACTTC

j_gene: TRBJ2-3
v_gene: TRBV7-9
d_gene: -
abundance: many
CDR3aa: CASSLTLGADTDTQYF
CDR3nt: TGTGCCAGCAGCTTAACGCTTGGGGCTGACACAGATACGCAGTATTTT

j_gene: TRBJ2-7
v_gene: TRBV4-2
d_gene: -
abundance: many
CDR3aa: CASSQRGISYEQYF
CDR3nt: TGTGCCAGCAGCCAGAGGGGGATCTCCTACGAGCAGTACTTC

j_gene: TRBJ2-7
v_gene: TRBV20-1
d_gene: -
abundance: many
CDR3aa: CSASRTSEGTYEQYF
CDR3nt: TGCAGTGCTAGTCGAACTAGTGAGGGAACCTACGAGCAGTACTTC

j_gene: TRBJ2-5
v_gene: TRBV29-1
d_gene: TRBD2
abundance: many
CDR3aa: CSVEDPRAGLETQYF
CDR3nt: TGCAGCGTTGAAGATCCGAGAGCGGGATTGGAGACCCAGTACTTC

j_gene: TRBJ2-7
v_gene: TRBV6-2/TRBV6-3
d_gene: TRBD2
abundance: -
CDR3aa: CASRLAGGPPEQYF
CDR3nt: TGTGCCAGCAGACTAGCGGGAGGGCCACCCGAGCAGTACTTC

j_gene: TRBJ2-1
v_gene: TRBV5-5
d_gene: TRBD2
abundance: few
CDR3aa: CASSLALAEKYNEQFF
CDR3nt: TGTGCCAGCAGCTTGGCCCTAGCGGAGAAGTACAATGAGCAGTTCTTC

j_gene: TRBJ2-7
v_gene: TRBV7-2
d_gene: -
abundance: many
CDR3aa: CASSLDFSSYEQYF
CDR3nt: TGTGCCAGCAGCTTAGACTTTAGCTCCTACGAGCAGTACTTC

j_gene: TRBJ1-3
v_gene: TRBV4-1
d_gene: -
abundance: many
CDR3aa: CASSLKVGNTIYF
CDR3nt: TGCGCCAGCAGCTTAAAGGTTGGAAACACCATATATTTT

j_gene: TRBJ2-7
v_gene: TRBV28
d_gene: -
abundance: many
CDR3aa: CASSSPGTYYEQYF
CDR3nt: TGTGCCAGCAGTTCACCTGGGACTTACTACGAGCAGTACTTC

j_gene: TRBJ1-2
v_gene: TRBV12-3/TRBV12-4
d_gene: -
abundance: many
CDR3aa: CASSYVMSGYGYTF
CDR3nt: TGTGCCAGCAGTTATGTTATGAGCGGCTATGGCTACACCTTC

j_gene: TRBJ2-7
v_gene: TRBV7-6
d_gene: -
abundance: many
CDR3aa: CASSLAGNSYEQYF
CDR3nt: TGTGCCAGCAGCTTAGCGGGTAACTCCTACGAGCAGTACTTC

j_gene: TRBJ2-5
v_gene: TRBV18
d_gene: TRBD1
abundance: many
CDR3aa: CASSPPGQGGKTQYF
CDR3nt: TGTGCCAGCTCACCTCCGGGACAGGGGGGAAAGACCCAGTACTTC

j_gene: TRBJ1-5
v_gene: TRBV27
d_gene: -
abundance: many
CDR3aa: CASSFHREGTQPQHF
CDR3nt: TGTGCCAGCAGTTTTCACAGGGAAGGGACTCAGCCCCAGCATTTT

j_gene: TRBJ1-2
v_gene: TRBV6-5
d_gene: -
abundance: many
CDR3aa: CASSYGGAPSYGYTF
CDR3nt: TGTGCCAGCAGTTACGGGGGCGCCCCTTCCTATGGCTACACCTTC

j_gene: TRBJ1-1
v_gene: TRBV11-1
d_gene: TRBD1
abundance: many
CDR3aa: CASSFFPELDRLNTEAFF
CDR3nt: TGTGCCAGCAGCTTTTTCCCGGAGTTGGACAGGCTGAACACTGAAGCTTTCTTT

j_gene: TRBJ1-6
v_gene: TRBV15
d_gene: TRBD1
abundance: many
CDR3aa: CATGTAYNSPLHF
CDR3nt: TGTGCCACCGGGACAGCCTATAATTCACCCCTCCACTTT

j_gene: TRBJ1-1
v_gene: TRBV7-2
d_gene: -
abundance: many
CDR3aa: CASSVDWGNTEAFF
CDR3nt: TGTGCCAGCAGCGTGGACTGGGGGAACACTGAAGCTTTCTTT

j_gene: TRBJ2-2
v_gene: TRBV25-1
d_gene: TRBD1
abundance: many
CDR3aa: CASSSRTGVPGELFF
CDR3nt: TGTGCCAGCAGTAGTCGGACAGGGGTCCCCGGGGAGCTGTTTTTT

j_gene: TRBJ1-6
v_gene: TRBV14
d_gene: -
abundance: many
CDR3aa: CASSHHRGAGRSPLHF
CDR3nt: TGTGCCAGCAGCCACCATCGAGGTGCAGGGAGGTCACCCCTCCACTTT

j_gene: TRBJ1-1
v_gene: TRBV3-1
d_gene: -
abundance: -
CDR3aa: CASSLFSQMNTEAFF
CDR3nt: TGTGCCAGCAGCCTTTTTTCACAGATGAACACTGAAGCTTTCTTT

j_gene: TRBJ1-2
v_gene: TRBV20-1
d_gene: TRBD1
abundance: many
CDR3aa: CSTPGQGPFNYGYTF
CDR3nt: TGCAGTACACCGGGACAGGGGCCTTTTAACTATGGCTACACCTTC

j_gene: TRBJ2-7
v_gene: TRBV7-2
d_gene: TRBD2
abundance: many
CDR3aa: CASSSLAGGKQDF
CDR3nt: TGTGCCAGCAGCTCCCTAGCGGGAGGTAAACAAGACTTC

j_gene: TRBJ2-5
v_gene: TRBV5-1
d_gene: -
abundance: -
CDR3aa: CASSFGGIGETQYF
CDR3nt: TGCGCCAGCAGCTTTGGGGGTATCGGGGAGACCCAGTACTTC

j_gene: TRBJ1-1
v_gene: TRBV15
d_gene: -
abundance: many
CDR3aa: CATSRDLEGTEAFF
CDR3nt: TGTGCCACCAGCAGAGATTTGGAGGGGACTGAAGCTTTCTTT

j_gene: TRBJ2-2
v_gene: TRBV4-3
d_gene: TRBD1
abundance: many
CDR3aa: CASSQGVPRDRGLGGELFF
CDR3nt: TGCGCCAGCAGCCAAGGGGTTCCTCGGGACAGGGGGCTTGGCGGGGAGCTGTTTTTT

j_gene: TRBJ2-5
v_gene: TRBV3-1
d_gene: TRBD2
abundance: -
CDR3aa: CASSRGLGGETQYF
CDR3nt: TGTGCCAGCAGCCGGGGACTAGGAGGGGAGACCCAGTACTTC

j_gene: TRBJ2-2
v_gene: TRBV6-2/TRBV6-3
d_gene: TRBD2
abundance: -
CDR3aa: CASSYLNQLLGTSGSIGTGELFF
CDR3nt: TGTGCCAGCAGTTACCTAAACCAACTTTTGGGGACTAGCGGGAGTATCGGCACCGGGGAGCTGTTTTTT

j_gene: TRBJ2-1
v_gene: TRBV4-1
d_gene: -
abundance: many
CDR3aa: CASRPVGTNNEQFF
CDR3nt: TGCGCCAGCAGACCAGTCGGGACAAACAATGAGCAGTTCTTC

j_gene: TRBJ1-5
v_gene: TRBV20-1
d_gene: -
abundance: many
CDR3aa: CSARISGINQPQHF
CDR3nt: TGCAGTGCTAGAATCTCAGGGATCAATCAGCCCCAGCATTTT

j_gene: TRBJ1-5
v_gene: TRBV20-1
d_gene: -
abundance: -
CDR3aa: CSARGPYSNQPQHF
CDR3nt: TGCAGTGCTAGAGGGCCGTATAGCAATCAGCCCCAGCATTTT

j_gene: TRBJ2-1
v_gene: TRBV11-2
d_gene: -
abundance: many
CDR3aa: CASSIKLSLFLDYNEQFF
CDR3nt: TGTGCCAGCAGCATTAAATTGTCCCTTTTTCTAGACTACAATGAGCAGTTCTTC

j_gene: TRBJ1-5
v_gene: TRBV29-1
d_gene: -
abundance: many
CDR3aa: CSVAGQGSNQPQHF
CDR3nt: TGCAGCGTTGCTGGGCAGGGTAGCAATCAGCCCCAGCATTTT

j_gene: TRBJ2-3
v_gene: TRBV7-2
d_gene: TRBD2
abundance: many
CDR3aa: CASSLARSSGRTDTQYF
CDR3nt: TGTGCCAGCAGCTTAGCGCGGTCTAGCGGCCGCACAGATACGCAGTATTTT

j_gene: TRBJ2-7
v_gene: TRBV4-1
d_gene: TRBD2
abundance: many
CDR3aa: CASSQDREGEQYF
CDR3nt: TGCGCCAGCAGCCAAGATCGGGAGGGCGAGCAGTACTTC

j_gene: TRBJ1-1
v_gene: TRBV7-8
d_gene: -
abundance: -
CDR3aa: CASSSRRGNTEAFF
CDR3nt: TGTGCCAGCAGCTCTCGGCGGGGGAACACTGAAGCTTTCTTT

j_gene: TRBJ2-3
v_gene: TRBV12-3/TRBV12-4
d_gene: TRBD2
abundance: many
CDR3aa: CASSSLAGGGTDTQYF
CDR3nt: TGTGCCAGCAGTTCCCTAGCGGGAGGGGGCACAGATACGCAGTATTTT

j_gene: TRBJ1-4
v_gene: TRBV12-3/TRBV12-4
d_gene: -
abundance: -
CDR3aa: CASSLGNQKLFF
CDR3nt: TGTGCCAGCAGTTTAGGAAATCAAAAACTGTTTTTT

j_gene: TRBJ2-1
v_gene: TRBV9
d_gene: -
abundance: many
CDR3aa: CASSVAENNEQFF
CDR3nt: TGTGCCAGCAGCGTAGCAGAGAACAATGAGCAGTTCTTC

j_gene: TRBJ1-5
v_gene: TRBV10-3
d_gene: TRBD1
abundance: many
CDR3aa: CAISEGRGLQPQHF
CDR3nt: TGTGCCATCAGTGAGGGCAGGGGGCTCCAGCCCCAGCATTTT

j_gene: TRBJ2-3
v_gene: TRBV20-1
d_gene: TRBD2
abundance: -
CDR3aa: CSAAPGGHTDTQYF
CDR3nt: TGCAGTGCTGCGCCGGGAGGGCACACAGATACGCAGTATTTT